The clone carrying this T cell receptor (beta chain) showed up many times. The data originate from a study of regulatory T cells in long-lasting Graves disease. As for time point: newly diagnosed GD, antithyroid drugs for less than 3 months. PBMC-derived RNA was used for the TCR library. The peripheral blood volume drawn was 8 to 9.5 milliliters, and it was collected into EDTA tubes. Assembly of TCR beta libraries relied on iRepertoire HTBI primers together with Arm-PCR of CDR3 regions. MiXCR was run by TCRdb on the multiplex PCR reads, yielding one entry per CDR3 protein. This sample has over 500,000 distinct CDR3 sequences, with about 16% found just once. Between the trimmed V and J ends, which lost 3 bases and 0 bases, there was a span of 15 bases. The CDR3 covers 15 residues. CDR1 is DFQATT and CDR2 is SNEGSKA in the germline V gene (reference sequence). These data were likewise used in another study, on T cells in Graves' hyperthyroidism and ophthalmopathy. From that paper: Hyperthyroidism in the patients, aged 18 to 65, was newly diagnosed and under 2 months in duration. Researchers found most expanded thyroid clonotypes above 0.001 in blood as well.

The rearrangement uses TRBV20-1 and TRBJ2-7; D may correspond to TRBD1 or TRBD2 (5 bases each). This clonotype was obtained from a man between 18 and 35 years old with Graves disease. The sample here was peripheral blood mononuclear cells (PBMCs), taken at new diagnosis, from a patient treated with antithyroid drugs. The CDR3 loop is CSASAGTADSYEQYF. CDR3 nucleotides: TGCAGTGCTAGCGCCGGGACCGCGGACTCCTACGAGCAGTACTTC.